Each of the 4 T cell receptor beta chains below was sequenced from the same sample in a study of shared clonotypes between healthy human individuals. Produced via immunoSEQ multiplex PCR; TCRdb's table is partial and in-frame only. The sample records about a million clones, about 75% being singletons. The sequenced sample was memory CD4+ T cells sorted from blood. The subset was: CD45RA-negative fraction. The receptors stem from a man between 18 and 35 years old in good health.

Many counts were recorded for this clone. V gene TRBV7-2 combines with J gene TRBJ1-3; 11 bases agree with TRBD1. The length of the CDR3 is 17 residues. V was clipped by 5 bases and J by 3 bases; unmatched bases: 9. CDR1 is SGHTA, CDR2 FQGNSA, per germline. The CDR3 DNA sequence: TGTGCCAGCAGCCCCGGACAGGGGGCCGTAGGTGGAAACACCATATATTTT. As protein: CASSPGQGAVGGNTIYF.

The V and J genes are TRBV30 and TRBJ1-3; 12 bases line up with TRBD1. The length of the CDR3 is 15 residues. V shed 0 bases, J shed 6 bases, and the junction held 3 bases outside the gene matches. Germline V gene sequence: CDR1 GTSNPN, CDR2 SVGIG (reference sequence). This chain's CDR3 is CAWSVRGQGANTIYF. The CDR3 coding sequence is TGTGCCTGGAGTGTTAGGGGACAGGGGGCAAACACCATATATTTT. Based on the CDR3 plus reference TRBV30 and TRBJ1-3, the full variable domain is SQTIHQWPATLVQPVGSPLSLECTVEGTSNPNLYWYRQAAGRGLQLLFYSVGIGQISSEVPQNLSASRPQDRQFILSSKKLLLSDSGFYLCAWSVRGQGANTIYFGEGSWLTVV.

Concerning this clone: The same CDR3 also results from other DNA sequences found in this sample. The chain couples TRBV18 to TRBJ2-7; D may be TRBD1 (6 bases). Germline loops: CDR1 KGHSH, CDR2 LQKENI. Trimming took off 3 bases at V and 0 bases at J, with 9 bases between the two ends. This CDR3 has 14 residues. CDR3 nucleotides: TGTGCCAGCTCACCGGGGGACACCTCCTACGAGCAGTACTTC. Translated: CASSPGDTSYEQYF.

J is TRBJ1-2 and V is TRBV19; D may be TRBD1 (6 bases). The CDR3 totals 15 residues. CDR1 LNHDA and CDR2 SQIVND come from the germline V gene (reference sequence). Trimming shortened V by 3 bases and J by 0 bases, and 11 bases separated the two germline ends. DNA of the CDR3: TGTGCCAGTAGTATTGGGCAGGGGACTAACTATGGCTACACCTTC. Its protein product is CASSIGQGTNYGYTF.